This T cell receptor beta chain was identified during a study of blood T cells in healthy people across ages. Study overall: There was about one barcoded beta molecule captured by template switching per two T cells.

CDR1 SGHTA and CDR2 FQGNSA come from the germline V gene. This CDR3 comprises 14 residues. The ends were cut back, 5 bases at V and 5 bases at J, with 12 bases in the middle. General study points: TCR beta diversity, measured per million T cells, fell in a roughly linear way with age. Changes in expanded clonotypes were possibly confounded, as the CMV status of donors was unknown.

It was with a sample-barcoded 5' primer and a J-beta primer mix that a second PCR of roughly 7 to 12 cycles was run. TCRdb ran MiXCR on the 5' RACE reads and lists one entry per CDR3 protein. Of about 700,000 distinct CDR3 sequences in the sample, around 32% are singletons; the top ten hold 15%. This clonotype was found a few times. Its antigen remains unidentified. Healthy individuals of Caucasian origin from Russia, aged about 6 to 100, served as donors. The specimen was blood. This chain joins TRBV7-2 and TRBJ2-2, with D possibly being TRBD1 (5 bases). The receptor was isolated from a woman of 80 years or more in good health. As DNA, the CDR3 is TGTGCCAGCAGCGGCGACCCAGGGACCGGGGAGCTGTTTTTT. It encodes CASSGDPGTGELFF.